The source of this T cell receptor beta chain is a study of cytomegalovirus exposure and HLA in healthy donors. Study overall: There were nearly 120 million unique TCR beta sequences, drawn from roughly 200 million T cells, in an earlier analysis. Study-wide findings and caveats: Apparent HLA restriction characterized most CMV-associated TCR beta chains in a later analysis. Follow-up analysis seemed to connect common viral pathogens with several of the most significant clusters identified.

Per germline, CDR1 MNHNY and CDR2 SVGAGI (reference sequence). The V end lost 0 bases, the J end lost 2 bases, and 8 bases lay between the germline ends. CDR3 size: 14 residues. The PCR employed 60 Vbeta primers together with 13 Jbeta primers. This table comes from immunoSEQ multiplex PCR, and its TCRdb copy is limited to in-frame clones, with some not included. The sample holds some 140,000 clones; roughly 83% are singletons and the top ten take approximately 3%. Regarding this clone: The antigen is unknown.

This TCR was recovered from a female donor in good health and CMV-seronegative. Material: PBMCs. The chain employs TRBV6-6 and TRBJ2-7; tentative D call: TRBD2 (6 bases). This CDR3 reads CASSYSGGTYEQYF. The CDR3, as DNA: TGTGCCAGCAGTTACTCTGGCGGGACCTACGAGCAGTACTTC.